This T cell receptor beta chain was sequenced in a study of vaccination effects on CD4 cells after COVID-19. The assay was immunoSEQ multiplex PCR, and TCRdb's table has in-frame clones only and misses some. The profile covers some 14,000 clones, with over 60% appearing a single time and 33% taken by the ten largest. In regard to this clone: What it recognizes is unknown.

Sequencing in the ViraFEST assay came after antigen-specific CD4+ T cells had been expanded with viral peptide pools, which were used to stimulate PBMC. The authors isolated CD4+ T cells after approximately 9 days of culture. This person caught SARS-CoV-2 sometime from March to December 2020, and PCR testing confirmed the infection. Participants were vaccinated with two doses of either the BNT162b2 or mRNA-1273 vaccine. Deletions cut 0 bases from V and 8 bases from J, with 14 bases between. The CDR3 length is 15 residues. CDR1 is ENHRY, CDR2 SYGVKD, per germline. The sequence was obtained from a human donor who had a prior SARS-CoV-2 infection. Here the sequenced sample was CD4+ T cells from PBMCs cultured with HCoV-NL63 spike peptides, taken after COVID-19 vaccination. The chain uses TRBV10-3 and TRBJ2-4; D ambiguous. DNA for the CDR3: TGTGCCATCAGTGAGTCGAACAGCTTCAGTCACATTCAGTACTTC. This encodes CAISESNSFSHIQYF.